This TCR beta chain was captured by sequencing in a study of T cell responses to AZD1222 COVID-19 vaccine. Study-level results: Scientists sampled the repertoires only once the peak T cell response had passed. The reported proportion of spike-specific TCRs targeting unmutated variant regions was nearly half. Females outnumbered males among donors, who were mostly white British; clonal diversity was possibly underestimated.

A note on this clone: Its target is unknown.

CDR3 length: 13 amino acids. The V gene's germline CDR1 is SQVTM and CDR2 ANQGSEA. Here immunoSEQ multiplex PCR was the method, and the copy in TCRdb shows in-frame clones only, minus some. The data hold more than 55,000 clones, with roughly 80% observed a single time. This sample comprised peripheral blood, obtained 28 days after the second AZD1222 dose. The origin of this receptor is an adult who received the AZD1222 COVID-19 vaccine. This rearrangement joins TRBV29-1 to TRBJ1-2, with TRBD1 identical over 7 bases. For the CDR3, the DNA is TGCAGTGATGGTAACAGGGGTTTCGTTGGCTACACCTTC. This codes for CSDGNRGFVGYTF. Combining the CDR3 with reference TRBV29-1 and TRBJ1-2 gives the whole variable domain SAVISQKPSRDICQRGTSLTIQCQVDSQVTMMFWYRQQPGQSLTLIATANQGSEATYESGFVIDKFPISRPNLTFSTLTVSNMSPEDSSIYLCSDGNRGFVGYTFGSGTRLTVV.